This T cell receptor beta chain comes out of a study of blood T cells in healthy people across ages. This CDR3 is 14 amino acids long. Trimming took 5 bases from V and 4 from J; bases not matched to a gene: 7. CDR1 and CDR2 from the germline V gene are DFQATT and SNEGSKA (reference sequence). The use of a sample-barcoded 5' primer and a J-beta primer mix characterized a second PCR of about 7 to 12 cycles. TCRdb analysed the 5' RACE reads with MiXCR anew, one entry per CDR3 protein. Here the sample spans hundreds of thousands of distinct CDR3 sequences, approximately 25% being singletons. This clonotype has only a few counts. This sample also belongs to another study, concerning T cells of mothers and their children.

The TCR comes from a boy aged 5-17 years in good health. The specimen sequenced was blood. The chain combines TRBV20-1 with TRBJ2-2, with 7 bases aligning to TRBD2. For the CDR3, the DNA is TGCAGTGCTCTCGGCGGGAGTGGCACCGGGGAGCTGTTTTTT. Protein: CSALGGSGTGELFF.